This T cell receptor (beta chain) originates from a study of T cell responses to AZD1222 COVID-19 vaccine. Notes on the study in general: At baseline, just five to seven AZD1222 recipients tested seropositive.

Details on this clone: Antigen specificity is unknown.

Using immunoSEQ multiplex PCR, the repertoire was profiled, and TCRdb retains in-frame clones only, with some absent. This table has fewer than 130,000 clones, 87% appearing once. This CDR3 region has 14 residues. V was clipped by 0 bases and J by 10 bases, with 13 bases between them. CDR1 MGHRA and CDR2 YSYEKL come from the germline V gene. The clonotype comes from an adult who received the AZD1222 COVID-19 vaccine. The chain combines TRBV4-1 with TRBJ2-1, with D possibly being TRBD1 (5 bases). The sequencing here drew on peripheral blood, taken 28 days after the second AZD1222 dose. CDR3 sequence: CASSQEVGLGEQFF. In nucleotides, the CDR3 is TGCGCCAGCAGCCAAGAGGTGGGGCTCGGCGAGCAGTTCTTC.